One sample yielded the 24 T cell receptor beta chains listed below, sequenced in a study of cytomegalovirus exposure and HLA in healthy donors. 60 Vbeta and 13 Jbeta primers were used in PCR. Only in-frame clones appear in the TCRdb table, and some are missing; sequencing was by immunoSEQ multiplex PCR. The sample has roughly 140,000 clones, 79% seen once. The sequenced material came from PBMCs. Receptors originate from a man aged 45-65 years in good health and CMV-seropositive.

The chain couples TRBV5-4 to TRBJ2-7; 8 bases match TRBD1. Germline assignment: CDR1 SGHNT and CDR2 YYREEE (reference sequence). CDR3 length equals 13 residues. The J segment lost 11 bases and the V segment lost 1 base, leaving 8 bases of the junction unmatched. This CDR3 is CASSLSPGGPEYF. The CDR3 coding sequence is TGTGCCAGCAGCTTGTCGCCAGGGGGCCCAGAGTACTTC.

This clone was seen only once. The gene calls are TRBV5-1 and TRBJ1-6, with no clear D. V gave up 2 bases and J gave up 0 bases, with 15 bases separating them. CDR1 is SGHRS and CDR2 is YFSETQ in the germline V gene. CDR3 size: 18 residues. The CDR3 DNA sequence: TGCGCCAGCAGCTTCGTTGAATACCCTAGCTCCTATAATTCACCCCTCCACTTT. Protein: CASSFVEYPSSYNSPLHF.

DNA for the CDR3: TGTGCCAGCAGCTTTACGTACGGGGTTCCCGGGGAGCTGTTTTTT. Translating gives CASSFTYGVPGELFF. The chain joins TRBV11-2 to TRBJ2-2, with D maybe TRBD2 (5 bases). The CDR3 loop spans 15 amino acids. The germline V gene has CDR1 SGHAT and CDR2 FQNNGV. The V and J ends lost 3 bases and 6 bases respectively, with 14 bases between them.

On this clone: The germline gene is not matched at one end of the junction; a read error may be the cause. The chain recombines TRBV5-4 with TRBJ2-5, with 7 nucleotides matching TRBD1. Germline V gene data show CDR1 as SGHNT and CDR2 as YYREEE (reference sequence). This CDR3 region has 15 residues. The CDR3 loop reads CASSSGTASQEAQYF. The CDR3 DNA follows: TGTGCCAGCAGCTCCGGGACAGCTTCCCAAGAGGCCCAGTACTTC.

CDR3 bases: TGTGCCAGCGAGAACCGGGACAGCCAAGAGACCCAGTACTTC. Encoded protein: CASENRDSQETQYF. The gene calls are TRBV7-9 and TRBJ2-5; 7 positions match TRBD1. J gave up 1 base and V 8 bases, and 7 bases lay outside the gene matches. Per the germline V gene, CDR1 is SEHNR and CDR2 is FQNEAQ (reference sequence). This CDR3 spans 14 amino acids.

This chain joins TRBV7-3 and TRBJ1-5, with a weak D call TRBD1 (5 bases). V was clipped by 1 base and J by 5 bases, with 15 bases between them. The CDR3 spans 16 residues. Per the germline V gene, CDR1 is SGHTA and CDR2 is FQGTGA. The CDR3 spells CASSLKGSGGDQPQHF. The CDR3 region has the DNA TGTGCCAGCAGCTTAAAGGGGTCTGGCGGGGATCAGCCCCAGCATTTT.

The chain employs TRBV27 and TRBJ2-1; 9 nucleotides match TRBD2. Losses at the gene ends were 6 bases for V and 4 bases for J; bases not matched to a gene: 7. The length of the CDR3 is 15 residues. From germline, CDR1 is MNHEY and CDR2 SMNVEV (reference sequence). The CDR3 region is CASRSLAGYYNEQFF. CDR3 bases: TGTGCCAGCAGATCTCTAGCGGGATATTACAATGAGCAGTTCTTC.

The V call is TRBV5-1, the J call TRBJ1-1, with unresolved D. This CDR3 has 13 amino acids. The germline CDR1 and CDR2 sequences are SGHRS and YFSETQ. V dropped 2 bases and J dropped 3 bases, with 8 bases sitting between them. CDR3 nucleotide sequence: TGCGCCAGCAGCTTCACAGATGACACTGAAGCTTTCTTT. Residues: CASSFTDDTEAFF.

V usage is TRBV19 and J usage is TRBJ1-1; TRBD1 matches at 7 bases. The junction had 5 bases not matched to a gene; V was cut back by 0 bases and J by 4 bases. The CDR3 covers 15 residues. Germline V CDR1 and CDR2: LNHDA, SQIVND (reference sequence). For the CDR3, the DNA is TGTGCCAGTAGTATAGAAGGGGGCAGGGGCACTGAAGCTTTCTTT. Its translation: CASSIEGGRGTEAFF.

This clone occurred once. As DNA, the CDR3 is TGCAGCGTTGAAGATATCGTAGGGGGCGCCGGGGGAGTCGTATACAATGAGCAGTTCTTC. Its translation: CSVEDIVGGAGGVVYNEQFF. The chain uses TRBV29-1 and TRBJ2-1, with D perhaps matching TRBD1 (7 bases). CDR1 SQVTM and CDR2 ANQGSEA come from the germline V gene. V lost 0 bases and J lost 4, with 28 bases in between. The CDR3 consists of 20 residues.

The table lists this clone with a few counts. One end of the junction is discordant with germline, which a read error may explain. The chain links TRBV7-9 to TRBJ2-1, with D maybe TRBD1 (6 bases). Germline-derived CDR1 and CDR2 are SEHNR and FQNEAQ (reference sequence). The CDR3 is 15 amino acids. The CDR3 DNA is TGTTCCAGCAGCTCAAGGGGGAGCTCCTACAATGAGCAGTTCTTC. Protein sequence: CSSSSRGSSYNEQFF. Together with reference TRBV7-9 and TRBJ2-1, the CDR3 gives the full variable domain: DTGVSQNPRHKITKRGQNVTFRCDPISEHNRLYWYRQTLGQGPEFLTYFQNEAQLEKSRLLSDRFSAERPKGSFSTLEIQRTEQGDSAMYLCSSSSRGSSYNEQFFGPGTRLTVL.

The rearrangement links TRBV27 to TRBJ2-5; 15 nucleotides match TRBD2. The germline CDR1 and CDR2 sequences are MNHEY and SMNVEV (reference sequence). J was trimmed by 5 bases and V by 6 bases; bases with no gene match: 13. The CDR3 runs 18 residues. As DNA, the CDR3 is TGTGCCAGCAGACCCCCCCCGGGACTAGCGGGAGGAGGGGAGACCCAGTACTTC. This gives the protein CASRPPPGLAGGGETQYF.

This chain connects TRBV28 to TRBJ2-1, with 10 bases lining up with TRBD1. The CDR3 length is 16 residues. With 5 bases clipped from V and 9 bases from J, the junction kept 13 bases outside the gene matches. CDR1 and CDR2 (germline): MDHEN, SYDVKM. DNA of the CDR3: TGTGCCAGCAGTACACGTGAGAGGACAGGGGGAGTTGAGCAGTTCTTC. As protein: CASSTRERTGGVEQFF.

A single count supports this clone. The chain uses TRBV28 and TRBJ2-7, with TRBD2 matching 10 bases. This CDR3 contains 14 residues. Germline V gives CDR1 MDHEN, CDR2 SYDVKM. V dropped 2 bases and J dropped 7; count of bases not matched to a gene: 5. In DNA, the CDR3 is TGTGCCAGCAGTTTACTAGCGGGAGAGGGGGAGCAGTACTTC. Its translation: CASSLLAGEGEQYF. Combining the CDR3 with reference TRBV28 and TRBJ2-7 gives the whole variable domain DVKVTQSSRYLVKRTGEKVFLECVQDMDHENMFWYRQDPGLGLRLIYFSYDVKMKEKGDIPEGYSVSREKKERFSLILESASTNQTSMYLCASSLLAGEGEQYFGPGTRLTVT.

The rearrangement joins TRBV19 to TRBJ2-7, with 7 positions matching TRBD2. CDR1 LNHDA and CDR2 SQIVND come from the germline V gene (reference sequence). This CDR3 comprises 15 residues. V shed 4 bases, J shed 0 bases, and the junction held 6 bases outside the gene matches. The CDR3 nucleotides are TGTGCCAGTAGTACCAGCGGGATGACCTCCTACGAGCAGTACTTC. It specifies CASSTSGMTSYEQYF. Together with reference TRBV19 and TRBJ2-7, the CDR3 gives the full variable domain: DGGITQSPKYLFRKEGQNVTLSCEQNLNHDAMYWYRQDPGQGLRLIYYSQIVNDFQKGDIAEGYSVSREKKESFPLTVTSAQKNPTAFYLCASSTSGMTSYEQYFGPGTRLTVT.

CDR3 nucleotide sequence: TGCGCCAGCTCAGACAGGGACCATGGCTACACCTTC. Residues: CASSDRDHGYTF. J is TRBJ1-2 and V is TRBV10-1, with 7 bases that match TRBD1. This CDR3 has 12 residues. Germline V gene lookup returns CDR1 WNHNN and CDR2 SYGVQD (reference sequence). V lost 8 bases and J lost 6; bases outside the gene matches: 6.

CDR3 coding DNA: TGCGCCAGCAGCTTGTTAGCGGGTAGCAACTACAATGAGCAGTTCTTC. Translation gives CASSLLAGSNYNEQFF. The gene calls are TRBV5-1 and TRBJ2-1; TRBD2 matches at 7 bases. The CDR3 runs to 16 residues. The germline V gene has CDR1 SGHRS and CDR2 YFSETQ. The V segment lost 1 base and the J segment 3 bases; nucleotides outside the gene matches: 7.

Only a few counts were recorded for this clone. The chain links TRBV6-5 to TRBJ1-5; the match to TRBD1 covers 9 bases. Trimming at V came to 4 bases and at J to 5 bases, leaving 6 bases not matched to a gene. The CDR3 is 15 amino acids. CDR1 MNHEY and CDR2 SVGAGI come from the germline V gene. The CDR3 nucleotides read TGTGCCAGCAGTTGGACAGGGGAAGGATATCAGCCCCAGCATTTT. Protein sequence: CASSWTGEGYQPQHF.

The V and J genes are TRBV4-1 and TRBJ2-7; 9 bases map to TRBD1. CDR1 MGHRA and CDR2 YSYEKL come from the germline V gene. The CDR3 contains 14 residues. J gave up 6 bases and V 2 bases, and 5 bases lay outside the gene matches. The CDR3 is CASSQPGQGSEQYF. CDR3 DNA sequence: TGCGCCAGCAGCCAACCGGGACAGGGCTCCGAGCAGTACTTC.

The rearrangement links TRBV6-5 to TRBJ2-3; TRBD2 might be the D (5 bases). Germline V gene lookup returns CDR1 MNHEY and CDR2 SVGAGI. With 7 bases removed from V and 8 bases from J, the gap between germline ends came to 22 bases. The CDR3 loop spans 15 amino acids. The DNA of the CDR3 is TGTGCCAGCACCCTCTATGGGGAGCGCCAAGGTACGCAGTATTTT. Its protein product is CASTLYGERQGTQYF.

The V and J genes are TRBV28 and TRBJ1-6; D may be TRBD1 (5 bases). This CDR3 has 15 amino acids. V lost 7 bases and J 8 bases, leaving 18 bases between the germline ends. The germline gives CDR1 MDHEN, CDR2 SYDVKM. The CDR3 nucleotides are TGTGCCAGCACCAGACGGACAACGTGGGATTCACCCCTCCACTTT. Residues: CASTRRTTWDSPLHF.

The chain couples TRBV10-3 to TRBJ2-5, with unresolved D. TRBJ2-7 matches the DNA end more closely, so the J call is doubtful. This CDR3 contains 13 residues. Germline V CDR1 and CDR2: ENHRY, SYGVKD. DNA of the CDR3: TGTGCCATCAGTGAGTCAAGGGACTACGAGCAGTACTTC. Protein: CAISESRDYEQYF.

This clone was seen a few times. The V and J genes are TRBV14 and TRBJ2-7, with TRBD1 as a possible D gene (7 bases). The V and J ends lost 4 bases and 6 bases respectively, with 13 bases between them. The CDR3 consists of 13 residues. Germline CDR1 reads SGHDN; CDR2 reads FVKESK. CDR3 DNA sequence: TGTGCCAGCAGCCCCCAGGGGGGAGGCGAGCAGTACTTC. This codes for CASSPQGGGEQYF.

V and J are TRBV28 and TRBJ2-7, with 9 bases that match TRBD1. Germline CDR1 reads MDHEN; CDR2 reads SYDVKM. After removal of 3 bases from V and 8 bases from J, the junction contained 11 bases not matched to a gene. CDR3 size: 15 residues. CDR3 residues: CASSLTGTGRLKQYF. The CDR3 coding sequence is TGTGCCAGCAGTTTGACCGGGACAGGGAGGTTAAAGCAGTACTTC.